This is a list of T cell receptor beta chains from one sample in a study of T cell responses to AZD1222 COVID-19 vaccine. Measured with immunoSEQ multiplex PCR; TCRdb has only the in-frame clones, and not every one. The data contain around 140,000 clones, roughly 92% of them singletons. The sequenced sample was peripheral blood, obtained 28 days after the second AZD1222 dose. These receptors all stem from an adult who received the AZD1222 COVID-19 vaccine. Both conserved end residues are part of each CDR3.

v_call cdr3_aa
TRBV2 CASNIRGGFTDTQYF
TRBV9 CASSVAPASQETQYF
TRBV6-2/TRBV6-3 CASSPRGNSPLHF
TRBV29-1 CSAQTSGSFF
TRBV14 CASSPRTGTQETQYF
TRBV19 CASSIGSEGWNQPQHF
TRBV19 CASRRPEGYGYTF
TRBV12-3/TRBV12-4 CASSLSNTEAFF
TRBV6-5 CASSFVGIYNEQFF
TRBV6-6 CASSYSGTSGADTQYF
TRBV28 CASSWTGSQPQHF
TRBV7-3 CASSLIATGNTGELFF
TRBV18 CASSPKAREHYGYTF
TRBV4-3 CASSRGTSGTSTDTQYF
TRBV10-3 CAISGPEGSSSGNTIYF
TRBV18 CASSSQGNSNQPQHF
TRBV7-3 CASSLTPRSGYNEQFF
TRBV6-2/TRBV6-3 CASSQSGTFIQYF
TRBV2 CASKKGGNTGELFF
TRBV20-1 CSASQGASSGANVLTF
TRBV3-1/TRBV3-2 CASRREGYSGANVLTF
TRBV6-2/TRBV6-3 CASSYGPAGGHYNYNSPLHF
TRBV7-8 CASSLYQRENTGELFF